This TCR beta chain emerged from a study of blood T cell repertoires in COVID-19. Study summary: Collection of acute and convalescent COVID-19 samples took place in the United States, Italy and Spain. T cells, B-cell-depleted T cells, or PBMCs provided the cDNA or gDNA that served as material.

The junction had 7 bases not matched to a gene; V was cut back by 3 bases and J by 6 bases. Germline CDR1 and CDR2: WNHNN and SYGVQD (reference sequence). The CDR3 covers 16 residues. Original handling: How many nucleated cells were present was estimated from reference gene primer amplification. Measured with immunoSEQ multiplex PCR; TCRdb has only the in-frame clones, and not every one. V and J calls and clone size are given by that table; D and trimming were obtained from the DNA. The data hold under 250,000 clones, with approximately 84% observed a single time. The rearrangement uses TRBV10-1 and TRBJ2-7; 14 bases align to TRBD2. The sequenced sample consisted of peripheral blood. This TCR derives from an elderly woman with acute or convalescent COVID-19. This CDR3 is CASSDPGTSGRVEQYF. CDR3 nucleotide sequence: TGCGCCAGCAGTGATCCCGGGACTAGCGGGAGAGTCGAGCAGTACTTC.